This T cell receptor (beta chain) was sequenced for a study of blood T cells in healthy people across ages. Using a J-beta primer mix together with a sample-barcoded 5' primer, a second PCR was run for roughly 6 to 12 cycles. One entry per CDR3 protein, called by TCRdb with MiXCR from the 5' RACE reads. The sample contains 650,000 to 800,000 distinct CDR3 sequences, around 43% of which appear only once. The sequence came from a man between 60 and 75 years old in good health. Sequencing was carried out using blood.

CDR3 nucleotide sequence: TGTGCCAGCATACAGGGCGGGGACCGGGATGAGCAGTTCTTC. Translating gives CASIQGGDRDEQFF. V gene TRBV28 combines with J gene TRBJ2-1; D could derive from TRBD1 or TRBD2 (6 bases each). CDR1 is MDHEN and CDR2 is SYDVKM in the germline V gene. V lost 7 bases to trimming and J lost 8 bases, with 18 bases between them. This CDR3 spans 14 amino acids.